This TCR beta chain was sequenced during a study of tumor-infiltrating lymphocytes in primary liver carcinoma. This clonotype was observed many times. Unsorted bulk tissue (roughly 18-32 mg) underwent RNA and DNA co-extraction. CDR1 and CDR2 from the germline V gene are MDHEN and SYDVKM. V lost 2 bases to trimming and J lost 4 bases, with 5 bases between them. This CDR3 is built from 12 residues. With a constant-region primer, TCR beta cDNA was made from around 530 ng of total RNA. Slightly modified ARM-PCR served as the procedure for the TCR beta libraries. These libraries came from three rounds of nested multiplex PCR. Investigators reported that the first two PCR rounds, at roughly 10 cycles each, used TRBV1-TRBV30 forward primers with a C-beta reverse primer. TCRdb reprocessed the multiplex PCR reads with MiXCR, giving one entry per CDR3 protein. The sample includes 90,000 to 150,000 distinct CDR3 sequences, around 70% of them seen just once.

The sequenced sample was tumor-adjacent normal liver tissue. The clonotype originates from a woman aged 60 to 75 with primary liver carcinoma and hepatitis B virus infection. The chain uses TRBV28 and TRBJ1-2; no firm D call. The CDR3 bases are TGTGCCAGCAGTTTAAAGGGCTATGGCTACACCTTC. Translating gives CASSLKGYGYTF.